The 6 T cell receptor beta chains in this list originate from one sample, sequenced in a study of T cell responses to AZD1222 COVID-19 vaccine. The protocol was immunoSEQ multiplex PCR, while the TCRdb copy is restricted to in-frame clones and leaves out a portion. The table lists roughly 120,000 clones, around 85% of them singletons. The sequencing used peripheral blood, collected 28 days after the second AZD1222 dose. These receptors were taken from an adult who received the AZD1222 COVID-19 vaccine.

This chain connects TRBV11-2 to TRBJ1-6, with TRBD1 matching 7 bases. The trim removed 0 bases at V and 4 bases at J, leaving 12 bases unmatched. The CDR3 extends over 19 amino acids. Germline V gene sequence: CDR1 SGHAT, CDR2 FQNNGV. The CDR3 here is CASSLDLSAAGQYNSPLHF. The CDR3 nucleotides are TGTGCCAGCAGCTTAGATCTAAGTGCGGCGGGACAGTATAATTCACCCCTCCACTTT.

This clone appeared a few times. V gene TRBV5-4 combines with J gene TRBJ2-3, with D possibly being TRBD1 (7 bases). With 4 bases removed from V and 1 base from J, the gap between germline ends came to 13 bases. This CDR3 has 15 residues. Germline V gene lookup returns CDR1 SGHNT and CDR2 YYREEE (reference sequence). The CDR3 protein is CASSPGGLGTDTQYF. CDR3 coding DNA: TGTGCCAGCAGCCCAGGGGGACTTGGCACAGATACGCAGTATTTT.

This chain links TRBV12-3 or TRBV12-4 with TRBJ2-7; D unclear. Trimming cost V 7 bases and J 2 bases, with 12 bases left between them. The CDR3 totals 13 residues. In DNA form, the CDR3 reads TGTGCCAGCACCTTGGGCGGAACCTACGAGCAGTACTTC. It encodes CASTLGGTYEQYF.

The V and J genes are TRBV3-1 (or the pseudogene TRBV3-2) and TRBJ1-6; TRBD1 might be the D (5 bases). Trimming took off 4 bases at V and 9 bases at J, with 22 bases between the two ends. This CDR3 region has 17 residues. CDR1 and CDR2 (germline): LGHDT, YNNKEL (reference sequence). In DNA form, the CDR3 reads TGTGCCAGCAGCCCAGACCAACCTCGACCGGGGACTTCACCCCTCCACTTT. Amino acids: CASSPDQPRPGTSPLHF.

This clone was observed a single time. This rearrangement joins TRBV11-1 to TRBJ2-7, with 10 bases lining up with TRBD2. The germline V gene has CDR1 SGHAT and CDR2 FQDESV (reference sequence). Losses at the gene ends were 2 bases for V and 2 bases for J; bases not matched to a gene: 3. This CDR3 region has 15 residues. CDR3 nucleotides: TGTGCCAGCAGCTTATTACTAGCGGGGACCTACGAGCAGTACTTC. Translating gives CASSLLLAGTYEQYF.

This sequence joins TRBV12-3 or TRBV12-4 and TRBJ1-5; D is unresolved. The CDR3 covers 12 residues. Trimming cost V 4 bases and J 5 bases, with 6 bases left between them. CDR3 sequence: CASSSSHQPQHF. The CDR3 DNA reads TGTGCCAGCAGTTCCAGCCATCAGCCCCAGCATTTT.